Here is one T cell receptor (beta chain) with its context. Its antigen is not identified. This sample is drawn from a study of OX40 agonist ivuxolimab in advanced cancers. Some clones are missing from TCRdb's copy, which holds only in-frame ones; the method was immunoSEQ multiplex PCR. The profile covers about 82,000 clones, with around nine tenths appearing a single time and approximately 0.8% taken by the ten largest. The study, taken as a whole, reports: Dose levels from 0.1 to 3.0 mg/kg saw CD4+ and CD8+ blood T cells expand clonally by week 6.

Between the trimmed V and J ends, which lost 4 bases and 8 bases, there was a span of 20 bases. The germline CDR1 and CDR2 sequences are LGHNA and YNFKEQ. The CDR3 contains 16 residues. This receptor was obtained from an adult with an advanced solid tumor such as melanoma, head and neck, liver or kidney cancer. The chain combines TRBV4-2 with TRBJ1-4, with TRBD1 as a possible D gene (5 bases). The source was CD4+ or CD8+ T cells sorted from blood, collected in a trial of the OX40 agonist ivuxolimab. The CDR3, as DNA: TGTGCCAGCAGCCGCGCGGGACCGCTGATGGAGGAAAAACTGTTTTTT. This gives the protein CASSRAGPLMEEKLFF.